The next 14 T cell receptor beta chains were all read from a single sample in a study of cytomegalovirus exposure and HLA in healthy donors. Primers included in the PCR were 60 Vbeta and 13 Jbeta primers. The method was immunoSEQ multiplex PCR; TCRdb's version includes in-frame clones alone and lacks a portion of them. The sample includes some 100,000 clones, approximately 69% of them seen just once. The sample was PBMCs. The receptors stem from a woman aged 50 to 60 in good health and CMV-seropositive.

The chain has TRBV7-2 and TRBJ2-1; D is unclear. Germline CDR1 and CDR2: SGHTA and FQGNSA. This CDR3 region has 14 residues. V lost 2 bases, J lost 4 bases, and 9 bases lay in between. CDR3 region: CASSLSLSYNEQFF. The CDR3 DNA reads TGTGCCAGCAGCTTATCTCTCTCGTACAATGAGCAGTTCTTC.

The CDR3 sequence: CASSLVQGVTDTQYF. Written as DNA, the CDR3 is TGTGCCAGCAGTTTAGTTCAAGGGGTCACAGATACGCAGTATTTT. The gene calls are TRBV28 and TRBJ2-3, with a possible D match to TRBD1 (5 bases). The germline CDR1 and CDR2 sequences are MDHEN and SYDVKM. This CDR3 is built from 15 residues. V was pared by 2 bases and J by 2 bases, with 11 bases between.

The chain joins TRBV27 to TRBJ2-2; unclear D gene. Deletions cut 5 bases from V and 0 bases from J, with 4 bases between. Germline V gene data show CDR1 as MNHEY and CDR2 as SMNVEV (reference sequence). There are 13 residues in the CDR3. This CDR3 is CASSSANTGELFF. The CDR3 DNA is TGTGCCAGCAGTAGCGCGAACACCGGGGAGCTGTTTTTT.

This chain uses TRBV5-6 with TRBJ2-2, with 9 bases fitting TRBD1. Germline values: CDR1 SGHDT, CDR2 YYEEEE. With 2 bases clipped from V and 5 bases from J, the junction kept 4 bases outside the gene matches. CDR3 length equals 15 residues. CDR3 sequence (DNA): TGTGCCAGCAGCTTTAGGGACAGGGAAACCGGGGAGCTGTTTTTT. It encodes CASSFRDRETGELFF.

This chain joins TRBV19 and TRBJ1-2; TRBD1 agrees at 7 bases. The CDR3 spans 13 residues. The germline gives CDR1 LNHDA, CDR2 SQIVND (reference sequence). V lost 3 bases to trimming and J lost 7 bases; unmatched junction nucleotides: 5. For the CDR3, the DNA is TGTGCCAGTAGTATGAGGAGGACAGGTGGCTACACCTTC. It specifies CASSMRRTGGYTF.

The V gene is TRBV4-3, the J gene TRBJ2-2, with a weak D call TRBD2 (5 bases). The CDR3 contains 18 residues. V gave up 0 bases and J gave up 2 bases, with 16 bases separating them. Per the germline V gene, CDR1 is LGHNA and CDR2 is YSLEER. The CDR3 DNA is TGCGCCAGCAGCCAAGATCCCGAGGGTTCCCAAAACACCGGGGAGCTGTTTTTT. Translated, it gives CASSQDPEGSQNTGELFF.

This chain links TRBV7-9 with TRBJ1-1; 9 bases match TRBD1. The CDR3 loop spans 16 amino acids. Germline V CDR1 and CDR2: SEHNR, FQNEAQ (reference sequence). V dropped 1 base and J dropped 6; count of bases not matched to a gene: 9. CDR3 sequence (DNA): TGTGCCAGCAGCTTAGAGGGGGGTAGACAGGGGGCTGAAGCTTTCTTT. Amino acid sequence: CASSLEGGRQGAEAFF.

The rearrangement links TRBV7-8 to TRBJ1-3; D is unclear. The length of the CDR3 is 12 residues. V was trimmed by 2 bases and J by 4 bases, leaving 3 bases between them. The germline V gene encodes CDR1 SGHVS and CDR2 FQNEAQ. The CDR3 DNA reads TGTGCCAGCAGCTTATCAGGAAACACCATATATTTT. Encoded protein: CASSLSGNTIYF. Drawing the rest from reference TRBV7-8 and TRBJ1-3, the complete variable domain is GAGVSQSPRYKVAKRGQDVALRCDPISGHVSLFWYQQALGQGPEFLTYFQNEAQLDKSGLPSDRFFAERPEGSVSTLKIQRTQQEDSAVYLCASSLSGNTIYFGEGSWLTVV.

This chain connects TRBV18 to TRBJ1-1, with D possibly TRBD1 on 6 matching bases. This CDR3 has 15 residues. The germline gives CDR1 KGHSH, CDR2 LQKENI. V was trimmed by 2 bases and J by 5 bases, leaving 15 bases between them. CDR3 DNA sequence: TGTGCCAGCTCACCATCTCAGGGGTCAGGGACTGAAGCTTTCTTT. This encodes CASSPSQGSGTEAFF.

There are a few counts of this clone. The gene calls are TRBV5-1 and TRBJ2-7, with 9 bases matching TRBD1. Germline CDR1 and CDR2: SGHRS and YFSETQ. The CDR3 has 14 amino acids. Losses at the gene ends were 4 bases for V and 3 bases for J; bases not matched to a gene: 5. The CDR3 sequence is CASSRGQGYYEQYF. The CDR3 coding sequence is TGCGCCAGCAGCCGGGGACAGGGTTACTACGAGCAGTACTTC.

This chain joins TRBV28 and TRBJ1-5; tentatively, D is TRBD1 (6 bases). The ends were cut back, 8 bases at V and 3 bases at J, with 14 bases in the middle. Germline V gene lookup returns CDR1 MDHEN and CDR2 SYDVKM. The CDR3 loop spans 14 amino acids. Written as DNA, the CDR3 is TGTGCCAGCTTAACAGGGTGGGTCAATCAGCCCCAGCATTTT. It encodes CASLTGWVNQPQHF.

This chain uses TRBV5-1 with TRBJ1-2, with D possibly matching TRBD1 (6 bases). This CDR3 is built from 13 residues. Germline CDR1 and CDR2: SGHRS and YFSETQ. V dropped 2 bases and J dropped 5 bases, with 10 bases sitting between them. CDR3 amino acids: CASSFGQSYGYTF. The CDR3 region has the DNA TGCGCCAGCAGCTTTGGACAGAGTTATGGCTACACCTTC.

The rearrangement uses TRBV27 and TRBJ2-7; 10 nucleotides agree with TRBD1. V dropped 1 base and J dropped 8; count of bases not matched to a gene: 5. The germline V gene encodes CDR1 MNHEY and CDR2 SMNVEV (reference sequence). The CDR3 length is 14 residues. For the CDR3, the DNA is TGTGCCAGCAGTTTATATGGGACAGGGGACAAGCAGTACTTC. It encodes CASSLYGTGDKQYF.

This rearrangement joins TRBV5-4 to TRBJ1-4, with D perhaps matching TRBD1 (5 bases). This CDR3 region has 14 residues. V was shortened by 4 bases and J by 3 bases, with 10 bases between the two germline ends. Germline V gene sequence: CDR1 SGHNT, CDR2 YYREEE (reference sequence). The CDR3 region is CASSAKGPNEKLFF. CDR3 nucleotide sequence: TGTGCCAGCAGCGCCAAGGGGCCTAATGAAAAACTGTTTTTT.